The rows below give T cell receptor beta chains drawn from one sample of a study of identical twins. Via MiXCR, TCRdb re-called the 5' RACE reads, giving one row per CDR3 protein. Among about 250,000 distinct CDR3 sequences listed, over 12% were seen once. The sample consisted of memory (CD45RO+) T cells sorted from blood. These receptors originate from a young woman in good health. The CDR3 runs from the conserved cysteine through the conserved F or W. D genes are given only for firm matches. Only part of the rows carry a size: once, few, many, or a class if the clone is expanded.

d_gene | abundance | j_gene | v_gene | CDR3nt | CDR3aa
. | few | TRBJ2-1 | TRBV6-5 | TGTGCCAGCAGTTACGGCGGGACCGGCTCCTACAATGAGCAGTTCTTC | CASSYGGTGSYNEQFF
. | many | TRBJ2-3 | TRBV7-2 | TGTGCCAGCAGCTTTCGGGAGTCAGATACGCAGTATTTT | CASSFRESDTQYF
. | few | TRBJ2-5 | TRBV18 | TGTGCCAGCTCTCGCAATAGATTCCAAGAGACCCAGTACTTC | CASSRNRFQETQYF
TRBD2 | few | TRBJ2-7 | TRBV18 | TGTGCCAGCTCACCCGGACTAGCGGGAGTCACCTACGAGCAGTACTTC | CASSPGLAGVTYEQYF
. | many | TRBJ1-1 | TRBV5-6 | TGTGCCAGCAGCTTGGGTCAGGGCGGGGAGACTGAAGCTTTCTTT | CASSLGQGGETEAFF
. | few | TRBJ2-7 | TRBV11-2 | TGTGCCAGCACCGCACTGGGGGCCTACGAGCAGTACTTC | CASTALGAYEQYF
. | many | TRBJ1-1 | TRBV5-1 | TGCGCCAGCAGCCTCTCCACGACAGGCTTTGGCACTGAAGCTTTCTTT | CASSLSTTGFGTEAFF
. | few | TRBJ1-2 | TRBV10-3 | TGTGCCATCAGTGAGGACAGAAACTATGGCTACACCTTC | CAISEDRNYGYTF
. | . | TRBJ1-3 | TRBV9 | TGTGCCAGCAGCCCGGGCCAAGGTACAGCCATATATTTT | CASSPGQGTAIYF
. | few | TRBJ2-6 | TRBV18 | TGTGCCAGCTCACCACCCGGAGGGGCTGGGGCCAACGTCCTGACTTTC | CASSPPGGAGANVLTF
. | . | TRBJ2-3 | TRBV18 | TGTGCCAGCTCACCTCGGGCGGCCGACCTCACTAGCACAGATACGCAGTATTTT | CASSPRAADLTSTDTQYF
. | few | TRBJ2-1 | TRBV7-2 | TGTGCCAGCAGCTTAGCCCCGGAGTCCTACAATGAGCAGTTCTTC | CASSLAPESYNEQFF
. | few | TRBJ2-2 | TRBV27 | TGTGCCAGCAGTTTCTCGGGGCAGGTTAACACCGGGGAGCTGTTTTTT | CASSFSGQVNTGELFF
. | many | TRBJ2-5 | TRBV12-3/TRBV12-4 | TGTGCCAGCAGTCCCACAGGGCAAGAGACCCAGTACTTC | CASSPTGQETQYF
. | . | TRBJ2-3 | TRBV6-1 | TGTGCCAGCAGTGAACAGAGCACAGATACGCAGTATTTT | CASSEQSTDTQYF
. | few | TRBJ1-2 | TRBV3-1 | TGTGCCAGCAGACCCGGACGGAGTTTCTATGGCTACACCTTC | CASRPGRSFYGYTF
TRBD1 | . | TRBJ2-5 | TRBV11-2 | TGTGCCAGCAGCTTAGCGGACAGGATAGGAGAGACCCAGTACTTC | CASSLADRIGETQYF
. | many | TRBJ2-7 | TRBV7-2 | TGTGCCAGCAGCGTACAACAGGGAAACGAGCAGTACTTC | CASSVQQGNEQYF
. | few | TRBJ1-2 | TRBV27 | TGTGCCAGCAGTTCTACGACTGTCAAAAGCTATGGCTACACCTTC | CASSSTTVKSYGYTF
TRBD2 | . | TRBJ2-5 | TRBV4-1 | TGCGCCAGCAGTGTCGGACTAGCGGGGGGGCAAGAGACCCAGTACTTC | CASSVGLAGGQETQYF
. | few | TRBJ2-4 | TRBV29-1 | TGCAGCGTGAAAACCAGGGGTGCGAGGCAGTACTTC | CSVKTRGARQYF
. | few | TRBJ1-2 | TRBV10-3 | TGTGCCATCAGTGATTGGGCGAGGAGGGGCGCTAACTATGGCTACACCTTC | CAISDWARRGANYGYTF
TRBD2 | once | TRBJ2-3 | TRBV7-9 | TGTGCCAGCAGGGAGACTAGCGGGGTCACAGATACGCAGTATTTT | CASRETSGVTDTQYF
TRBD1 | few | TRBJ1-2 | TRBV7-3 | TGTGCCAGCAGCCCGGGACAGGGGGCCAGTTATGGCTACACCTTC | CASSPGQGASYGYTF
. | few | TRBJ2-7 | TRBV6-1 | TGTGCCAGCAGTGAAGAGGGGTGGGGCACCTACGAGCAGTACTTC | CASSEEGWGTYEQYF
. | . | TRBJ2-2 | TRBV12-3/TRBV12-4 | TGTGCCAGCATCCTAGGGGGGGGTTCTCCCACCGGGGAGCTGTTTTTT | CASILGGGSPTGELFF
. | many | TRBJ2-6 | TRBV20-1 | TGCAGTGCTAGTGAGTCCCCGTCCGTCTCTGGGGCCAACGTCCTGACTTTC | CSASESPSVSGANVLTF
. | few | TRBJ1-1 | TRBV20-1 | TGCAGTGCTAGGGAGGGTATGATAGGCACTGAAGCTTTCTTT | CSAREGMIGTEAFF
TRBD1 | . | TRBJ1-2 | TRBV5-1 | TGCGCCAGCAGCCTGACGGACCGGGACAGGATTTATGGCTACACCTTC | CASSLTDRDRIYGYTF
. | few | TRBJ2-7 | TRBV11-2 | TGTGCCAGCAGCTTAGATCCCCTGCGTGAGCAGTACTTC | CASSLDPLREQYF
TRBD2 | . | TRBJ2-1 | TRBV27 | TGTGCCAGCAGACCCCTTAGCGGGGGGATTTACAATGAGCAGTTCTTC | CASRPLSGGIYNEQFF
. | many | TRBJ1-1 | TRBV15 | TGTGCCACCAGCAGGGTTGCGGCTGAAGCTTTCTTT | CATSRVAAEAFF
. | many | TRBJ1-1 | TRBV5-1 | TGCGCCAGCAGCCTCAGGGGTGAGGTGGTAACTGAAGCTTTCTTT | CASSLRGEVVTEAFF
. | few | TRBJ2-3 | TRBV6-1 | TGTGCCAGCAGGACAGCAGATACGCAGTATTTT | CASRTADTQYF
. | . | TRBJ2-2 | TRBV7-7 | TGTGCCAGCAGCTTACTCACTAGCACCGGGGAGCTGTTTTTT | CASSLLTSTGELFF
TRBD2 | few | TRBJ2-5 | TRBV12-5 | TGTGCTAGTGGTTTGTTAGCGGGAGCTGAGACCCAGTACTTC | CASGLLAGAETQYF
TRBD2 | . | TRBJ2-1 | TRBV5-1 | TGCGCCAGCAGCTTAGGTAGCGGGGTAAAGTTGAATGAGCAGTTCTTC | CASSLGSGVKLNEQFF
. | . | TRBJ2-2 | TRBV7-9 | TGTGCCAGCAGCTTAGGGACAGACACCGGGGAGCTGTTTTTT | CASSLGTDTGELFF
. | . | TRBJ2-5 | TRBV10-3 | TGTGCCATCAGTGAGAAAGGGCGGGAGACCCAGTACTTC | CAISEKGRETQYF
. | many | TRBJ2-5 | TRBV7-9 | TGTGCCAGCAGCTTAATGGCGGGGAACCAAGAGACCCAGTACTTC | CASSLMAGNQETQYF
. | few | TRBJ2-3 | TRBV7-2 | TGTGCCAGCAGCCCCTCACGGGGGGATACGCAGTATTTT | CASSPSRGDTQYF
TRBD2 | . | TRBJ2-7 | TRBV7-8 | TGTGCCAGCAGCTTAGGTAGCGGGAGGTCCTACGAGCAGTACTTC | CASSLGSGRSYEQYF
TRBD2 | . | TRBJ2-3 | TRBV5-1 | TGCGCCAGCAGCTTGCACTCGACTAGCGGGCCCACAGATACGCAGTATTTT | CASSLHSTSGPTDTQYF
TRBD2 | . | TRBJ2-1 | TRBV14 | TGTGCCAGCAGCCAAGATCGTGGGACTAGCTGGATTGAGGGGCAGTTCTTC | CASSQDRGTSWIEGQFF
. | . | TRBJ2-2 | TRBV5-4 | TGTGCCAGCAGCTTGGACAGGGTCACCGGGGAGCTGTTTTTT | CASSLDRVTGELFF
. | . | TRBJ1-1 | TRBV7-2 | TGTGCCAGCAGCTTCGTTGGGCGGAACACTGAAGCTTTCTTT | CASSFVGRNTEAFF
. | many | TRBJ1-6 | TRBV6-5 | TGTGCCAGCAGTTTAACAGGGTTTGATTCACCCCTCCACTTT | CASSLTGFDSPLHF
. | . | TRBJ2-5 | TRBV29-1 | TGCAGCGTTGGATTGCCCCCGGAGACCCAGTACTTC | CSVGLPPETQYF
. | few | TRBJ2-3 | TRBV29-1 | TGCAGCGTTGACGAAGGAGGGGGCGCAGATACGCAGTATTTT | CSVDEGGGADTQYF
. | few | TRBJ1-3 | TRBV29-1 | TGCAGCGCGACGGGAGGGCTGCGCGGAAACACCATATATTTT | CSATGGLRGNTIYF
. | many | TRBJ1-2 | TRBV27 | TGTGCCACCTGGGGCCGGAACAGGGGCTACACCTTC | CATWGRNRGYTF
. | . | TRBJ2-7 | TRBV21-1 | TGTGCCAGCAGCAGAGACCCGGGCCCTAGCTGCTACGAGCAGTACTTC | CASSRDPGPSCYEQYF
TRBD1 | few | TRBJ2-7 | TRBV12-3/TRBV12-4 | TGTGCCAGCAGTCCCGGACAGGGCATGGGCGAGCAGTACTTC | CASSPGQGMGEQYF